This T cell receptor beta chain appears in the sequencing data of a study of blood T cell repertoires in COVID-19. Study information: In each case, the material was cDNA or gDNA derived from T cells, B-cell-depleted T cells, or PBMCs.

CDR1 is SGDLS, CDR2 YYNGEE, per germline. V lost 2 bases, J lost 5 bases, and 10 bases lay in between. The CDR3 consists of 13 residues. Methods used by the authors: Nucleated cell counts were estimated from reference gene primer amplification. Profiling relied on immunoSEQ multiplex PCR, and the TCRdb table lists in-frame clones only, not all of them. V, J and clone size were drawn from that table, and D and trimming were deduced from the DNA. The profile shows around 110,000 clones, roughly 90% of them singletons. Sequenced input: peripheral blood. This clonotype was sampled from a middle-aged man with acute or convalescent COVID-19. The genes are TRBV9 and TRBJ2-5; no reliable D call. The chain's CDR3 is CASSVYTEETQYF. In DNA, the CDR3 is TGTGCCAGCAGCGTTTACACGGAGGAGACCCAGTACTTC.